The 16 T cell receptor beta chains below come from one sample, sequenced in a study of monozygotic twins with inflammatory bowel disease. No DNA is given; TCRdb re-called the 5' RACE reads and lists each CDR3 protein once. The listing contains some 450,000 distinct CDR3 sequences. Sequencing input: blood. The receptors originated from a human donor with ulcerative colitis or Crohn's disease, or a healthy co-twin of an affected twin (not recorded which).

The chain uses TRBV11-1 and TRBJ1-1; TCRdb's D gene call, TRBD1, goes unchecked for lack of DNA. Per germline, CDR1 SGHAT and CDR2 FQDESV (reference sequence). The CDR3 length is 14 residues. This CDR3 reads CASRTGRLNTEAFF.

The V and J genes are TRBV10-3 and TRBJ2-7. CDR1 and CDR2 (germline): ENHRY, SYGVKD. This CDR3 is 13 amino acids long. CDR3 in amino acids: CAISESGVWVQYF.

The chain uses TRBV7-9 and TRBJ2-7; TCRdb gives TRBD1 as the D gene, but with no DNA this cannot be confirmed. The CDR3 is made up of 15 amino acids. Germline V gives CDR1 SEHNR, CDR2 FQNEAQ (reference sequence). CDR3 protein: CASSLARQGGYEQYF.

CDR3 in amino acids: CASSQVDLVSTGELFF. J is TRBJ2-2 and V is TRBV4-1. The germline CDR1 and CDR2 sequences are MGHRA and YSYEKL. This CDR3 comprises 16 residues.

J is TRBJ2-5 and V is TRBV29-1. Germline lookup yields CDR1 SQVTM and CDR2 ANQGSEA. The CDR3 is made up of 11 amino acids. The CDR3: CSVPDPETQYF.

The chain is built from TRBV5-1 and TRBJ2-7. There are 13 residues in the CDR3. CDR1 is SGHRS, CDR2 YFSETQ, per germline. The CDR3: CASSLGFGDEQYF.

The CDR3 loop reads CASRALDSSNEKLFF. The rearrangement uses TRBV19 and TRBJ1-4; the TCRdb call, TRBD1, lacks DNA for checking. The CDR3 is 15 amino acids. Germline-derived CDR1 and CDR2 are LNHDA and SQIVND (reference sequence).

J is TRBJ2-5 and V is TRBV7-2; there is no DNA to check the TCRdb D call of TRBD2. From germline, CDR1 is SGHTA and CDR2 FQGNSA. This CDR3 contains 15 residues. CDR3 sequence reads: CASSLERTSVETQYF.

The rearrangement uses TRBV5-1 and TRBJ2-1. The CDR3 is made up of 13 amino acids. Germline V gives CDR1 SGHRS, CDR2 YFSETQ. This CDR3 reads CASSSFGDGEQFF.

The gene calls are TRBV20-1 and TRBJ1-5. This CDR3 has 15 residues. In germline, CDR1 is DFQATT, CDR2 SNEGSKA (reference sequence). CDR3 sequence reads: CSARDGAGSNQPQHF.

This CDR3 reads CASRTGTGLSGELFF. The J gene is TRBJ2-2, the V gene TRBV7-9; TCRdb picks TRBD1, but there is no DNA to check that call. The CDR3 extends over 15 amino acids. Germline V CDR1 and CDR2: SEHNR, FQNEAQ (reference sequence).

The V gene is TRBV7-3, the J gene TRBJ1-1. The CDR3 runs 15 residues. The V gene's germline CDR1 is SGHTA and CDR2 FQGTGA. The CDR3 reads CASSLMGRVMTEAFF.

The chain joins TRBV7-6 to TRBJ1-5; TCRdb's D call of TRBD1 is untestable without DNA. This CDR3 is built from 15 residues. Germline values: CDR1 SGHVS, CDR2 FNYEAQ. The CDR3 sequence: CASSLGQGSYQPQHF.

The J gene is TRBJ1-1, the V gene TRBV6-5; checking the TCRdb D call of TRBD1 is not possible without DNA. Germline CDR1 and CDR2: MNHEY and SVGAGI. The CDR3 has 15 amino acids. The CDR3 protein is CASSTSAGGNTEAFF.

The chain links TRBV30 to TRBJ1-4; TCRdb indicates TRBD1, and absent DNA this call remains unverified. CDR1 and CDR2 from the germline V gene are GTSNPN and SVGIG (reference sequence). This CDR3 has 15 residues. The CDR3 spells CAWREGQGFGEKLFF.

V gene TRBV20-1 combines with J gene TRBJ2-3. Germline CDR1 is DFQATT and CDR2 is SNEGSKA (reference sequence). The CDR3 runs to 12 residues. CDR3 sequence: CSARTDTDTQYF.